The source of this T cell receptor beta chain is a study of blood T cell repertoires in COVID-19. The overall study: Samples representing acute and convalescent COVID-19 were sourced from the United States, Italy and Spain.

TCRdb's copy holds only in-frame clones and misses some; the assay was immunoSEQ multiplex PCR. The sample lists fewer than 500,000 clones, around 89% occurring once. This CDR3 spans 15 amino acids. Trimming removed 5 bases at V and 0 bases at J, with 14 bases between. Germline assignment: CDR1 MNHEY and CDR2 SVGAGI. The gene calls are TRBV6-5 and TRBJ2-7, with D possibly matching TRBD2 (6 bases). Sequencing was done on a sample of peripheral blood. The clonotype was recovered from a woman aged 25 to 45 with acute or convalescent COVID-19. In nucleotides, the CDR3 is TGTGCCAGCAGTCCCCCTTCGGGAGCCTCCTACGAGCAGTACTTC. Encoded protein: CASSPPSGASYEQYF.